The 21 T cell receptor beta chains below come from one sample, sequenced in a study of T cells after yellow fever vaccination. TCRdb re-called the 5' RACE reads through MiXCR, storing one row per CDR3 protein. The sample contains fewer than 650,000 distinct CDR3 sequences, 21% of which appear only once. The material was PBMCs, obtained approximately 20 days after the first yellow fever vaccination. These receptors all come from a man in his late teens or twenties who received the YFV17D yellow fever vaccine.

The chain combines TRBV5-1 with TRBJ2-1; the match to TRBD2 covers 9 bases. The CDR3 is 17 residues long. The V segment lost 5 bases and the J segment 0 bases; nucleotides outside the gene matches: 9. Per the germline V gene, CDR1 is SGHRS and CDR2 is YFSETQ. The CDR3 nucleotides read TGCGCCAGCAGTCACCCACTAGCGGGTAGCTCCTACAATGAGCAGTTCTTC. Translating it yields CASSHPLAGSSYNEQFF. The variable domain in full, completed from reference TRBV5-1 and TRBJ2-1, reads KAGVTQTPRYLIKTRGQQVTLSCSPISGHRSVSWYQQTPGQGLQFLFEYFSETQRNKGNFPGRFSGRQFSNSRSEMNVSTLELGDSALYLCASSHPLAGSSYNEQFFGPGTRLTVL.

This clonotype has just a few counts. This sequence joins TRBV12-3 or TRBV12-4 and TRBJ1-5; D might be TRBD1 (6 bases). The CDR3 consists of 14 residues. Trimming stripped 6 bases from V and 8 bases from J, with 17 bases between. In DNA, the CDR3 is TGTGCCAGCAGGAGGGGGGGGTATCTCGAGCCCCAGCATTTT. Translated: CASRRGGYLEPQHF.

The gene calls are TRBV7-2 and TRBJ1-3; unclear D gene. Germline loops: CDR1 SGHTA, CDR2 FQGNSA. The germline V and J ends were trimmed by 3 bases and 0 bases, with 9 bases remaining between them. The CDR3 contains 15 residues. The CDR3 coding sequence is TGTGCCAGCAGCTTCAACCCCGTCTCTGGAAACACCATATATTTT. Translating gives CASSFNPVSGNTIYF.

The chain links TRBV5-8 to TRBJ1-6; the D gene is possibly TRBD1 (5 bases). Trimming removed 1 base from V and 2 bases from J, with 7 bases in between. The CDR3 covers 15 residues. CDR1 and CDR2 (germline): SGHTS, YDEGEE. This chain's CDR3 is CASSLRGAYNSPLHF. The CDR3 DNA sequence: TGTGCCAGCAGCTTGCGGGGGGCCTATAATTCACCCCTCCACTTT.

The rearrangement links TRBV7-9 to TRBJ2-1; D is undetermined. Germline V lookup: CDR1 SEHNR, CDR2 FQNEAQ (reference sequence). The CDR3 length is 13 residues. Trimming pared 2 bases from V and 8 bases from J, leaving 10 bases between. Here the CDR3 DNA reads TGTGCCAGCAGCTTATGGGGTAGTGATGAGCAGTTCTTC. It codes for CASSLWGSDEQFF.

The chain couples TRBV7-2 to TRBJ2-3; no clear D gene. Germline assignment: CDR1 SGHTA and CDR2 FQGNSA. V was clipped by 7 bases and J by 2 bases, with 13 bases between them. This CDR3 is built from 14 residues. The CDR3, as DNA: TGTGCCAGCACACCCGACTCCTACACAGATACGCAGTATTTT. It is translated as CASTPDSYTDTQYF.

This clonotype was detected ten times or more. The V gene is TRBV12-3 or TRBV12-4, the J gene TRBJ1-2; the D is unclear. This CDR3 contains 13 residues. Trimming left V 4 bases short and J 2 bases short, with 8 bases between. CDR3 sequence: CASSSDGNYGYTF. DNA of the CDR3: TGTGCCAGCAGTTCCGACGGAAACTATGGCTACACCTTC.

The rearrangement links TRBV12-3 or TRBV12-4 to TRBJ2-2; no reliable D call. This CDR3 has 16 amino acids. V was shortened by 7 bases and J by 1 base, with 16 bases between the two germline ends. The CDR3 region is CASILYGVKNTGELFF. Written as DNA, the CDR3 is TGTGCCAGCATCCTATATGGGGTAAAGAACACCGGGGAGCTGTTTTTT.

The gene calls are TRBV6-1 and TRBJ2-7, with 12 nucleotides matching TRBD2. V lost 5 bases to trimming and J lost 3 bases; unmatched junction nucleotides: 8. This CDR3 region has 16 residues. Germline V CDR1 and CDR2: MNHNS, SASEGT. CDR3 sequence reads: CASSLKAGLAGYEQYF. In nucleotides, the CDR3 is TGTGCCAGCAGTCTGAAAGCGGGACTAGCGGGCTACGAGCAGTACTTC.

This clonotype has a handful of counts. The chain couples TRBV5-1 to TRBJ2-5, with a weak D call TRBD2 (6 bases). Per germline, CDR1 SGHRS and CDR2 YFSETQ. The CDR3 is 15 residues long. Trimming removed 4 bases from V and 3 bases from J, with 16 bases in between. The CDR3 protein is CASSPLWGGEETQYF. CDR3 in DNA: TGCGCCAGCAGCCCCCTTTGGGGAGGAGAAGAGACCCAGTACTTC.

The V gene is TRBV20-1, the J gene TRBJ2-1; 7 nucleotides align to TRBD2. The germline CDR1 and CDR2 sequences are DFQATT and SNEGSKA (reference sequence). The CDR3 length is 13 residues. The J segment lost 4 bases and the V segment lost 6 bases, leaving 6 bases of the junction unmatched. The CDR3 spells CSATRTSYNEQFF. CDR3 DNA: TGCAGTGCGACCCGGACTAGTTACAATGAGCAGTTCTTC.

This clonotype was seen just once. The rearrangement joins TRBV21-1 to TRBJ2-1; the DNA was not used to check the table's D call, TRBD1. TRBV21-1 counts as a pseudogene. The CDR3 is 16 amino acids. The CDR3: CASSKGQGIVRVEQFF. CDR3 coding DNA: TGTGCCAGCAGCAAAGGACAGGGAATCGTAAGAGTTGAGCAGTTCTTC.

This clonotype showed up just a few times. The chain combines TRBV5-1 with TRBJ2-7; weak D call: TRBD2 (6 bases). Trimming took off 2 bases at V and 1 base at J, with 10 bases between the two ends. CDR3 length equals 14 residues. CDR1 and CDR2 from the germline V gene are SGHRS and YFSETQ. This CDR3 reads CASSLIGGSYEQYV. The CDR3 nucleotides are TGCGCCAGCAGCTTAATCGGGGGTTCCTACGAGCAGTACGTC.

The chain joins TRBV6-1 to TRBJ1-2, with 10 nucleotides matching TRBD1. The J segment lost 8 bases and the V segment lost 10 bases, leaving 13 bases of the junction unmatched. CDR3 length: 14 residues. Germline V gene lookup returns CDR1 MNHNS and CDR2 SASEGT. The chain's CDR3 is CAILDRGTRDGYTF. The DNA of the CDR3 is TGTGCCATCCTGGACAGGGGGACCCGGGACGGCTACACCTTC.

This clonotype has a handful of counts. The chain employs TRBV2 and TRBJ2-2, with TRBD2 matching over 8 bases. The CDR3 extends over 13 amino acids. Unmatched junction bases numbered 8, after V lost 11 bases and J lost 6 bases. The germline gives CDR1 SNHLY, CDR2 FYNNEI. As DNA, the CDR3 is TGTGCCGGGGGACTAGGACGCCCCGGGGAGCTGTTTTTT. Protein: CAGGLGRPGELFF.

J is TRBJ1-1 and V is TRBV6-2 or TRBV6-3; D ambiguous. The CDR3 length is 13 residues. Germline-derived CDR1 and CDR2 are MNHEY and SVGEGT. V dropped 6 bases and J dropped 1 base, with 9 bases sitting between them. The CDR3 sequence: CASSLNWNTEAFF. CDR3 in DNA: TGTGCCAGCAGCTTAAATTGGAACACTGAAGCTTTCTTT.

This clonotype was observed a few times. The rearrangement uses TRBV20-1 and TRBJ1-3; 9 bases align to TRBD1. Germline CDR1 DFQATT, CDR2 SNEGSKA (reference sequence). J lost 3 bases, V lost 4 bases, and 7 bases had no gene match. The CDR3 sequence is 15 residues long. Here the CDR3 reads CSANDRGKGGNTIYF. The CDR3 DNA is TGCAGTGCTAACGACAGGGGGAAAGGTGGAAACACCATATATTTT.

The genes are TRBV19 and TRBJ1-1, with D possibly being TRBD1 (5 bases). The CDR3 has 13 amino acids. V was shortened by 9 bases and J by 5 bases, with 16 bases between the two germline ends. Per germline, CDR1 LNHDA and CDR2 SQIVND (reference sequence). The CDR3 DNA reads as TGTGCCAGCAGCTGGGGGGGTCGGACTGAAGCTTTCTTT. The encoded protein is CASSWGGRTEAFF.

This clonotype has at least ten counts. This chain joins TRBV12-3 or TRBV12-4 and TRBJ2-3; D could derive from TRBD1 or TRBD2 (6 bases each). Trimming stripped 5 bases from V and 6 bases from J, with 12 bases between. This CDR3 spans 13 amino acids. In nucleotides, the CDR3 is TGTGCCAGCAGTCCTTCGGGGGCGGATACGCAGTATTTT. As protein: CASSPSGADTQYF.

This clonotype was seen a handful of times. CDR3 in amino acids: CASSLGGGSYEQYV. The DNA for the CDR3 is TGTGCCAGCAGCTTAGGTGGGGGTTCCTACGAGCAGTACGTC. The chain is built from TRBV7-2 and TRBJ2-7; either TRBD1 or TRBD2 may supply D (5 bases each). V was shortened by 1 base and J by 1 base, with 8 bases between the two germline ends. The CDR3 is made up of 14 amino acids. The germline CDR1 and CDR2 sequences are SGHTA and FQGNSA.

The rearrangement links TRBV11-2 to TRBJ2-3; D gene ambiguous. Trimming took 3 bases from V and 2 from J, leaving 9 bases between them. This CDR3 region has 14 residues. The germline CDR1 and CDR2 sequences are SGHAT and FQNNGV. The CDR3 DNA is TGTGCCAGCAGCTTGGACCGTCACACAGATACGCAGTATTTT. This codes for CASSLDRHTDTQYF.